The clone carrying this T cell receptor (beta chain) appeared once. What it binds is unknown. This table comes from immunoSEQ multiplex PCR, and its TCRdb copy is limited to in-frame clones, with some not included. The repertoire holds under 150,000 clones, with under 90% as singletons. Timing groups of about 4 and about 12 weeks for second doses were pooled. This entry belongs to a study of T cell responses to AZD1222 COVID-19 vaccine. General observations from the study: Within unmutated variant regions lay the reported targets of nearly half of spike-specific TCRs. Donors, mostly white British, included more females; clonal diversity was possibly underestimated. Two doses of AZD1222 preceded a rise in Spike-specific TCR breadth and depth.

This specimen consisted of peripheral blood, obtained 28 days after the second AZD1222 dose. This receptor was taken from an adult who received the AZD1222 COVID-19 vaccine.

The CDR3 reads CASSSGTGIREETQYF. CDR3 DNA: TGTGCCAGCAGCTCGGGGACCGGGATAAGAGAAGAGACCCAGTACTTC. The chain employs TRBV5-8 and TRBJ2-5; D is perhaps TRBD1 or TRBD2 (5 bases each). The germline CDR1 and CDR2 sequences are SGHTS and YDEGEE. This CDR3 region has 16 residues. The germline V and J ends were trimmed by 3 bases and 3 bases, with 18 bases remaining between them.